This T cell receptor beta chain was documented in a study of T-cell reconstitution after alpha-beta-depleted transplantation in children. This clonotype showed up just a few times. CDR1 is LNHNV, CDR2 YYDKDF, per germline (reference sequence). Trimming cost V 1 base and J 5 bases; bases outside gene matches: 6. The CDR3 loop spans 15 amino acids. Researchers prepared the TCRbeta library using unique molecular identifiers, the study reports. MiXCR, run by TCRdb on the PCR reads, gives a single entry per CDR3 protein. Here the sample spans over 450,000 distinct CDR3 sequences, 10% to 13% being singletons.

This chain uses TRBV15 with TRBJ2-5, with 8 bases that match TRBD2. Sample: PBMCs, taken before TCRalphabeta/CD19-depleted stem cell transplant. The source is a child aged 2-15 years with inherited bone marrow failure, due to receive a stem cell transplant. The CDR3 coding sequence is TGTGCCACCAGCAGAGCGGGAGGGAGTGTGGAGACCCAGTACTTC. Amino acids: CATSRAGGSVETQYF.